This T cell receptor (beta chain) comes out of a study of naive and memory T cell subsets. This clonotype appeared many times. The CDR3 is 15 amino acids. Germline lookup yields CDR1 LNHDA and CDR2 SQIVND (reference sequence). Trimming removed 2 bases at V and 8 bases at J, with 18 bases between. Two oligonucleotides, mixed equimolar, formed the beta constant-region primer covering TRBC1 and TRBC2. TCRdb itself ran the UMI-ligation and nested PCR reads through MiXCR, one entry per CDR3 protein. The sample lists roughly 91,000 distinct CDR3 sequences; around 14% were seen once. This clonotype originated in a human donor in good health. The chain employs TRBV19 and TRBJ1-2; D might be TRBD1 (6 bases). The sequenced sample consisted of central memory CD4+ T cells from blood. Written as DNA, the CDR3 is TGTGCCAGTAGTATATCGCGCAGGGGCCTTAGCGGCTACACCTTC. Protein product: CASSISRRGLSGYTF.